This T cell receptor (beta chain) originates from a study of T cell repertoires in cytomegalovirus infection. The study's findings and limits: The cumulative frequency of public TCR beta families distinguished individuals who carried CMV together with the relevant HLA. Ex vivo, HLA-C-restricted CMV-specific TCR beta clonotypes prevailed over the rest of the response.

TCRdb used MiXCR to reprocess the reads, holding one entry per CDR3 protein. The table lists 340,000 or so distinct CDR3 sequences, about 25% of them singletons, with 13% in the top ten. This clonotype was seen at least ten times. What it recognizes is unknown. The CDR3 totals 14 residues. CDR1 is SGHTA and CDR2 is FQGNSA in the germline V gene. The junction had 2 bases not matched to a gene; V was cut back by 3 bases and J by 7 bases. The specimen comprised cultured PBMCs, sampled from culture after CMV antigen stimulation. This rearrangement joins TRBV7-2 to TRBJ2-2; TRBD1 aligns across 10 bases. The clonotype was recovered from a human donor in good health (CMV status not recorded). Some clones in this sample may be carry-over from other donors' samples. CDR3 sequence reads: CASSLGQGIGELFF. The CDR3, as DNA: TGTGCCAGCAGCTTGGGACAGGGGATCGGGGAGCTGTTTTTT.